This is a list of T cell receptor beta chains from one sample in a study of blood T cell repertoires in COVID-19. Method: immunoSEQ multiplex PCR; TCRdb's copy keeps in-frame clones and lacks some. Counted here are some 69,000 clones, 75% to 80% occurring once; the ten biggest clones make up 47%. Sequencing was performed on peripheral blood. These receptors came from a human donor in a cohort sampled during active COVID-19. The CDR3 runs from the conserved cysteine through the conserved F or W. The D gene is left open where the match is weak. The size of a clone is reported for some rows only, either as once, few or many, or as a class for expanded clones.

J: TRBJ2-1; D: TRBD2; V: TRBV7-9; size: NA; DNA: TGTGCCAGCAGCTTTATAGCGGGAGGCAGCTCCTACAATGAGCAGTTCTTC; CDR3: CASSFIAGGSSYNEQFF
J: TRBJ1-1; D: NA; V: TRBV29-1; size: once; DNA: TGCAGCGTTGCTTGGGCCCCGGACACTGAAGCTTTCTTT; CDR3: CSVAWAPDTEAFF
J: TRBJ1-5; D: NA; V: TRBV27; size: NA; DNA: TGTGCCAGCAGTTCAAACCTCCCACTGAATCAGCCCCAGCATTTT; CDR3: CASSSNLPLNQPQHF
J: TRBJ2-7; D: TRBD2; V: TRBV5-1; size: NA; DNA: TGCGCCAGCAGCCCCAGGACTAGCGGGGCCTACGAGCAGTACTTC; CDR3: CASSPRTSGAYEQYF
J: TRBJ2-1; D: TRBD1; V: TRBV19; size: NA; DNA: TGTGCCAGTAGTATACAGTCGTTTTGGGGACAGGTAGACAATGAGCAGTTCTTC; CDR3: CASSIQSFWGQVDNEQFF
J: TRBJ2-7; D: NA; V: TRBV6-1; size: NA; DNA: TGTGCCAGCAGTGAAGCGCGAGATGCCTCGCAGTACTTC; CDR3: CASSEARDASQYF
J: TRBJ2-2; D: NA; V: TRBV5-1; size: NA; DNA: TGCGCCAGCAGCTTACAGACCGGGGAGCTGTTTTTT; CDR3: CASSLQTGELFF
J: TRBJ2-1; D: TRBD1; V: TRBV28; size: few; DNA: TGTGCCACCCTTGGGACAGGATCCTACAATGAGCAGTTCTTC; CDR3: CATLGTGSYNEQFF
J: TRBJ2-3; D: TRBD2; V: TRBV11-2; size: once; DNA: TGTGCCAGCAGCTTAAGTCCGGGACTAGGATTTGCAGATACGCAGTATTTT; CDR3: CASSLSPGLGFADTQYF
J: TRBJ1-1; D: NA; V: TRBV11-2; size: NA; DNA: TGTGCCAGCAGCGGATACCGGGGAGACACTGAAGCTTTCTTT; CDR3: CASSGYRGDTEAFF
J: TRBJ2-1; D: NA; V: TRBV11-2; size: NA; DNA: TGTGCCAGCAGCTCTTCGGCATGGGGGCCACACAATGAGCAGTTCTTC; CDR3: CASSSSAWGPHNEQFF